These 19 T cell receptor beta chains were all obtained from the same sample, sequenced in a study of OX40 agonist ivuxolimab in advanced cancers. Sequencing was performed with immunoSEQ multiplex PCR; in TCRdb, only in-frame clones are kept and a portion is missing. The sample lists about 40,000 clones, around four fifths occurring once. The sequences come from CD4+ or CD8+ T cells sorted from blood, collected in a trial of the OX40 agonist ivuxolimab. Every receptor here comes from an adult with an advanced solid tumor such as melanoma, head and neck, liver or kidney cancer.

This chain joins TRBV2 and TRBJ2-2, with TRBD1 matching 9 bases. The CDR3 loop spans 13 amino acids. V was clipped by 7 bases and J by 6 bases; unmatched bases: 3. From germline, CDR1 is SNHLY and CDR2 FYNNEI. CDR3 nucleotide sequence: TGTGCCAGCAACAGACAGGGGGCCGGGGAGCTGTTTTTT. This codes for CASNRQGAGELFF.

The chain joins TRBV30 to TRBJ1-1, with D hard to call. The CDR3 consists of 10 residues. V was clipped by 6 bases and J by 10 bases, with 12 bases between them. Germline CDR1 GTSNPN, CDR2 SVGIG (reference sequence). CDR3 DNA: TGTGCCTGCAGGTTCTTGCGAGCTTTCTTT. It specifies CACRFLRAFF. Based on the CDR3 plus reference TRBV30 and TRBJ1-1, the full variable domain is SQTIHQWPATLVQPVGSPLSLECTVEGTSNPNLYWYRQAAGRGLQLLFYSVGIGQISSEVPQNLSASRPQDRQFILSSKKLLLSDSGFYLCACRFLRAFFGQGTRLTVV.

This clone has only one observation. The V call is TRBV29-1, the J call TRBJ2-5, with TRBD2 matching 10 bases. The germline V gene has CDR1 SQVTM and CDR2 ANQGSEA. This CDR3 has 16 residues. In nucleotides, the CDR3 is TGCAACCCGGGGGGGACTAGCGTCCGAAAAGGAGAGACCCAGTACTTC. This translates into CNPGGTSVRKGETQYF.

V gene TRBV10-3 combines with J gene TRBJ2-2, with no clear D. V dropped 6 bases and J dropped 1 base, with 9 bases sitting between them. CDR1 and CDR2 from the germline V gene are ENHRY and SYGVKD. This CDR3 has 14 amino acids. CDR3 loop: CAIRTDGNTGELFF. CDR3 nucleotides: TGTGCCATCAGGACCGACGGGAACACCGGGGAGCTGTTTTTT.

CDR3 region: CASSMMADQPQHF. CDR3 DNA sequence: TGTGCCAGTAGTATGATGGCTGATCAGCCCCAGCATTTT. V gene TRBV19 combines with J gene TRBJ1-5; D unclear. V was shortened by 3 bases and J by 5 bases, with 8 bases between the two germline ends. The CDR3 sequence is 13 residues long. Germline V gene sequence: CDR1 LNHDA, CDR2 SQIVND (reference sequence).

This clone was recorded once. This chain links TRBV29-1 with TRBJ2-3; D possibly corresponds to TRBD2 (6 bases). Trimming removed 7 bases from V and 0 bases from J, with 11 bases in between. The CDR3 loop spans 13 amino acids. Germline lookup yields CDR1 SQVTM and CDR2 ANQGSEA. The CDR3: CSAAGTSTDTQYF. The CDR3 DNA sequence: TGCAGCGCGGCCGGGACTAGCACAGATACGCAGTATTTT.

The chain has TRBV7-9 and TRBJ2-3; 7 nucleotides agree with TRBD1. The CDR3 spans 15 residues. Germline assignment: CDR1 SEHNR and CDR2 FQNEAQ (reference sequence). Trimming cost V 7 bases and J 0 bases; bases outside gene matches: 7. The DNA of the CDR3 is TGTGCCAGCACAGGGGGAACAGGGAGCACAGATACGCAGTATTTT. As protein: CASTGGTGSTDTQYF.

The chain employs TRBV6-6 and TRBJ1-1; D uncertain. V lost 3 bases and J lost 5, with 13 bases in between. CDR3 length equals 14 residues. CDR1 is MNHNY, CDR2 SVGAGI, per germline (reference sequence). The CDR3 DNA is TGTGCCAGCAGTTATGGGTCGCCGGGGACTGAAGCTTTCTTT. It encodes CASSYGSPGTEAFF.

The V and J genes are TRBV19 and TRBJ2-3; 14 bases line up with TRBD2. CDR1 and CDR2 from the germline V gene are LNHDA and SQIVND (reference sequence). This CDR3 region has 18 residues. V lost 4 bases to trimming and J lost 1 base; unmatched junction nucleotides: 7. Written as DNA, the CDR3 is TGTGCCAGTAGTAACCTCGGGACTAGCGGGGGCCGCACAGATACGCAGTATTTT. Its protein is CASSNLGTSGGRTDTQYF.

CDR3 bases: TGTGCCAGCAGCTTAGTAGGGGGCGGGGGTCAGCCCCAGCATTTT. It is translated as CASSLVGGGGQPQHF. The chain combines TRBV11-1 with TRBJ1-5; TRBD1 matches 7 bases. CDR1 and CDR2 from the germline V gene are SGHAT and FQDESV (reference sequence). The CDR3 consists of 15 residues. With 1 base clipped from V and 6 bases from J, the junction kept 6 bases outside the gene matches.

This clone has a handful of counts. The V call is TRBV7-7, the J call TRBJ2-3, with TRBD2 identical over 12 bases. The CDR3 sequence is 16 residues long. Trimming removed 5 bases from V and 0 bases from J; junction bases left unmatched: 3. Germline CDR1 SSHAT, CDR2 FNYEAQ (reference sequence). As DNA, the CDR3 is TGTGCCAGCAGCCTCGGACTAGCGGGAAGCACAGATACGCAGTATTTT. This sequence encodes CASSLGLAGSTDTQYF.

The chain couples TRBV6-6 to TRBJ1-4; tentative D call: TRBD1 (5 bases). The CDR3 runs to 16 residues. Germline V gene data show CDR1 as MNHNY and CDR2 as SVGAGI (reference sequence). Trimming removed 6 bases from V and 5 bases from J, with 19 bases in between. CDR3 bases: TGTGCCAGCAGCATCCTCCGGGACGTACAAAATGAAAAACTGTTTTTT. This sequence encodes CASSILRDVQNEKLFF.

The rearrangement links TRBV15 to TRBJ2-1; D is ambiguous. The CDR3 spans 15 residues. With 3 bases removed from V and 2 bases from J, the gap between germline ends came to 11 bases. Germline CDR1 LNHNV, CDR2 YYDKDF (reference sequence). The CDR3: CATSSALPAYNEQFF. The DNA for the CDR3 is TGTGCCACCAGCAGTGCGTTGCCCGCCTACAATGAGCAGTTCTTC.

The V call is TRBV7-3, the J call TRBJ2-2; D is unresolved. The V end was cut by 2 bases, the J end by 6 bases, with 10 bases between. Per germline, CDR1 SGHTA and CDR2 FQGTGA. The CDR3 is 14 amino acids. The CDR3 spells CASSLYGLAGELFF. CDR3 coding DNA: TGTGCCAGCAGCTTATATGGTCTAGCCGGGGAGCTGTTTTTT.

The chain is built from TRBV28 and TRBJ2-3; D unresolved. The CDR3 is made up of 13 amino acids. Germline V gene lookup returns CDR1 MDHEN and CDR2 SYDVKM. V shed 11 bases and J shed 1 base, with 13 bases lying between them. DNA for the CDR3: TGTGCCGTCGTAGGGCAGGGCACAGATACGCAGTATTTT. Its translation: CAVVGQGTDTQYF. The whole variable domain, filled in from reference TRBV28 and TRBJ2-3, reads DVKVTQSSRYLVKRTGEKVFLECVQDMDHENMFWYRQDPGLGLRLIYFSYDVKMKEKGDIPEGYSVSREKKERFSLILESASTNQTSMYLCAVVGQGTDTQYFGPGTRLTVL.

This rearrangement joins TRBV19 to TRBJ2-3, with 7 bases identical to TRBD1. CDR1 is LNHDA and CDR2 is SQIVND in the germline V gene (reference sequence). V lost 4 bases, J lost 1 base, and 8 bases stayed unmatched. The length of the CDR3 is 16 residues. DNA of the CDR3: TGTGCCAGTAGTACCCTACAGGGGACGGGCACAGATACGCAGTATTTT. Translated, it gives CASSTLQGTGTDTQYF.

The chain joins TRBV6-4 to TRBJ1-1; D not certain. V dropped 2 bases and J dropped 4 bases, with 8 bases sitting between them. The germline V gene has CDR1 MRHNA and CDR2 SNTAGT. This CDR3 has 13 amino acids. The DNA for the CDR3 is TGTGCCAGCAGTGACAGGGAGGGCACTGAAGCTTTCTTT. It translates to CASSDREGTEAFF.

The rearrangement links TRBV9 to TRBJ1-3, with a possible D match to TRBD1 (6 bases). Trimming left V 0 bases short and J 3 bases short, with 16 bases between. Germline V gene lookup returns CDR1 SGDLS and CDR2 YYNGEE. The CDR3 has 17 amino acids. Written as DNA, the CDR3 is TGTGCCAGCAGCGTAGACGGGGGGGCGCGTGTTGGAAACACCATATATTTT. This translates into CASSVDGGARVGNTIYF.

V gene TRBV27 combines with J gene TRBJ1-6; D may be TRBD1 (5 bases). The CDR3 is made up of 15 amino acids. Trimming took 5 bases from V and 10 from J, leaving 18 bases between them. Germline CDR1 MNHEY, CDR2 SMNVEV (reference sequence). The CDR3 loop reads CASSPAPGRGSPLHF. DNA for the CDR3: TGTGCCAGCAGTCCTGCCCCAGGGAGAGGATCACCCCTCCACTTT.